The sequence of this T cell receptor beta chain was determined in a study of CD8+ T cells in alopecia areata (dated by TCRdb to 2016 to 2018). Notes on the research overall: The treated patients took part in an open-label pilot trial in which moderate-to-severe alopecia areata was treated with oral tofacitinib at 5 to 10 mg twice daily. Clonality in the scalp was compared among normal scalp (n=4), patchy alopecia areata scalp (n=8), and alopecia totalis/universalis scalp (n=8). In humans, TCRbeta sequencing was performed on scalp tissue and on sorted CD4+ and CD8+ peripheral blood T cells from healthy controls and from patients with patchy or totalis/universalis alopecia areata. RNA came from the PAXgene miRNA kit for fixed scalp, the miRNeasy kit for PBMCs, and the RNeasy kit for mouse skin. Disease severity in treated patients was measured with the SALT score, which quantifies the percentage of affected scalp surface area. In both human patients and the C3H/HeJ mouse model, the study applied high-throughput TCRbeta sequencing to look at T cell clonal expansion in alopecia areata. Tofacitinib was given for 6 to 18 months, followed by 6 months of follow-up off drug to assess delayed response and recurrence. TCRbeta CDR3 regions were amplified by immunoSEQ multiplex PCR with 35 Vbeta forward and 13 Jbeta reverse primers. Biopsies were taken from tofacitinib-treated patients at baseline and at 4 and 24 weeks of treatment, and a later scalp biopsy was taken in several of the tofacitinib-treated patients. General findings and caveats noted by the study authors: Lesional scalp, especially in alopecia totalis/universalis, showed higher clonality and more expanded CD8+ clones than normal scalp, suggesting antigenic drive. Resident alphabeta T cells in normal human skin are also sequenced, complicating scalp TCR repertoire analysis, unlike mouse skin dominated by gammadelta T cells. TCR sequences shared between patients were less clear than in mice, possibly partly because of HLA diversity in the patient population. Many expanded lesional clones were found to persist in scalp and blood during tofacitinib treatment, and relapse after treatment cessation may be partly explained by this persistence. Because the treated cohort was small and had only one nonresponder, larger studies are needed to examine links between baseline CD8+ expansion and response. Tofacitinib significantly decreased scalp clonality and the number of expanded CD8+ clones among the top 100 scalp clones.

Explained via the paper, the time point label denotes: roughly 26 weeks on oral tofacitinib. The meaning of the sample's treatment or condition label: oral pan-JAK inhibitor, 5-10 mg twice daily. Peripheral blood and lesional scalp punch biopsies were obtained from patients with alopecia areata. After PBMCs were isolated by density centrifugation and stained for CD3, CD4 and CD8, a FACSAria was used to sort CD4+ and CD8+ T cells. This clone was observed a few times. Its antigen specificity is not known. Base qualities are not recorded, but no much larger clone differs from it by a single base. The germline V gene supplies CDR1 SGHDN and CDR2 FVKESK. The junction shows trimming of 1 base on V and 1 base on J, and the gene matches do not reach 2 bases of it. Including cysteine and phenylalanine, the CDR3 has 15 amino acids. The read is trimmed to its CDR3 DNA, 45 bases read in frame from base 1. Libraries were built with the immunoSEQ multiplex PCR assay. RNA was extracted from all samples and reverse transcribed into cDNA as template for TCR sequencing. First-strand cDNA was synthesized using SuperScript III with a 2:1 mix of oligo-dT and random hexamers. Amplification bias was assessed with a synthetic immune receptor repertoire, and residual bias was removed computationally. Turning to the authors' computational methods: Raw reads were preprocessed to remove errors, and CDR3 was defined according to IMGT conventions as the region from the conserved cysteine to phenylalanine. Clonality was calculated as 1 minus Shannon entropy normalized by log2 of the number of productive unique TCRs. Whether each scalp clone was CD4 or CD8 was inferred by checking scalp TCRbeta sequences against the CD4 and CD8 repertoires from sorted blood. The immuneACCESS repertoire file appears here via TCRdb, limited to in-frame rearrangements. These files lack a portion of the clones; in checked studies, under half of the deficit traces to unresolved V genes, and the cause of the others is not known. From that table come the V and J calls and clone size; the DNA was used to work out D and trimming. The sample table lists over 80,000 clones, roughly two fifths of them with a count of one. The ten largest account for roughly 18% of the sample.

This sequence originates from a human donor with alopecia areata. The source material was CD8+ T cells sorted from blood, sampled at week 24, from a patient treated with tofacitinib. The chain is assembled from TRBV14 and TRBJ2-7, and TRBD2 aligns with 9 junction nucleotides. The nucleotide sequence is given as TGTGCCAGCAGCCAAGTCCTAGCGGGGTCCTACGAGCAGTACTTC. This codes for CASSQVLAGSYEQYF.